This T cell receptor (beta chain) was recorded in a study of shared clonotypes between healthy human individuals. Positive CCR7 selection of CD45RO-negative cells yielded the naive CD8 cells, and terminally differentiated effector memory CD45RA+ cells were excluded. J gave up 7 bases and V 7 bases, and 10 bases lay outside the gene matches. There are 15 residues in the CDR3. Germline CDR1 reads LNHDA; CDR2 reads SQIVND (reference sequence). The assay was immunoSEQ multiplex PCR, and TCRdb's table has in-frame clones only and misses some. The sample yields around 600,000 clones, 85% to 95% seen once. The sequenced material came from naive CD8+ T cells sorted from blood. This sequence joins TRBV19 and TRBJ2-1; 10 nucleotides match TRBD2. This TCR was sampled from a woman aged 30 to 39 in good health. CDR3 DNA sequence: TGTGCCAGTACCCCGAGCGGGGGGGCGCAAAATGAGCAGTTCTTC. Its protein is CASTPSGGAQNEQFF.